The clone carrying this TCR beta chain was detected once. The antigen remains unidentified. The authors ran a second PCR of about 7 to 12 cycles using a sample-barcoded 5' primer and a J-beta primer mix. TCRdb reanalysed the 5' RACE reads using MiXCR and keeps one entry per CDR3 protein. There are 1.2 million to 1.5 million distinct CDR3 sequences in the sample; approximately 38% occur only once, and roughly 7.9% lies in the top ten. This record comes from a study of blood T cells in healthy people across ages. Study-wide results and caveats: There was no known CMV status for donors, so expanded clonotype changes were possibly confounded.

The CDR3 contains 16 residues. The junction had 9 bases not matched to a gene; V was cut back by 4 bases and J by 2 bases. Per germline, CDR1 MNHEY and CDR2 SMNVEV (reference sequence). The sequenced material came from blood. The receptor's source is a woman under 30 in good health. This chain joins TRBV27 and TRBJ2-3, with 7 bases fitting TRBD2. The chain's CDR3 is CASSSYGTTHTDTQYF. In DNA form, the CDR3 reads TGTGCCAGCAGTTCCTACGGGACTACCCACACAGATACGCAGTATTTT.